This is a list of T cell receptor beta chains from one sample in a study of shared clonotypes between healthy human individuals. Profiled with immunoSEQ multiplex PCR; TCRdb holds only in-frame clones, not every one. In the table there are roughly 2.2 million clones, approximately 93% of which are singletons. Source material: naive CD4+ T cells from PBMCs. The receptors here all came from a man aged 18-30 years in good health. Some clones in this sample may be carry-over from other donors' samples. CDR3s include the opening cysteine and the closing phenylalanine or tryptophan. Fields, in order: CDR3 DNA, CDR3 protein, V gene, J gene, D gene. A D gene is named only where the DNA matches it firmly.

CDR3nt: TGTGCCAGCAGTGCCGGTGTGGGGGCATCCTATGGCTACACCTTC
CDR3aa: CASSAGVGASYGYTF
v_gene: TRBV6-5
j_gene: TRBJ1-2
d_gene: -

CDR3nt: TGTGCCATCAGTGAGCGCGGACAAAAGCAGTACTTC
CDR3aa: CAISERGQKQYF
v_gene: TRBV10-3
j_gene: TRBJ2-7
d_gene: -

CDR3nt: TGTGCCAGCAGCTTAGGCACGGGCGAGACCCAGTACTTC
CDR3aa: CASSLGTGETQYF
v_gene: TRBV7-9
j_gene: TRBJ2-5
d_gene: -

CDR3nt: TGTGCCAGTAGTACTCGGGACGGCTATGGCTACACCTTC
CDR3aa: CASSTRDGYGYTF
v_gene: TRBV19
j_gene: TRBJ1-2
d_gene: -

CDR3nt: TGTGCCAGCAGCCTCGGTCCGGGCGGCCTGAACACTGAAGCTTTCTTT
CDR3aa: CASSLGPGGLNTEAFF
v_gene: TRBV11-3
j_gene: TRBJ1-1
d_gene: -

CDR3nt: TGTGCCAGCGATAAATGGAACAGGGGTGAGACCCAGTACTTC
CDR3aa: CASDKWNRGETQYF
v_gene: TRBV2
j_gene: TRBJ2-5
d_gene: TRBD1

CDR3nt: TGTGCCAGCAGATTTGACAGTCTCCATAATTCACCCCTCCACTTT
CDR3aa: CASRFDSLHNSPLHF
v_gene: TRBV11-1
j_gene: TRBJ1-6
d_gene: -

CDR3nt: TGCGCCAGCAGCTTGGCGGGAGGGTTGGAGACCCAGTACTTC
CDR3aa: CASSLAGGLETQYF
v_gene: TRBV5-1
j_gene: TRBJ2-5
d_gene: TRBD2

CDR3nt: TGTGCCAGCAGCGCACGACAGGGTTTCGGGGAAAAACTGTTTTTT
CDR3aa: CASSARQGFGEKLFF
v_gene: TRBV7-9
j_gene: TRBJ1-4
d_gene: TRBD1

CDR3nt: TGTGCCAGCACCACTGGGCTGCGCTATGGCTACACCTTC
CDR3aa: CASTTGLRYGYTF
v_gene: TRBV6-1
j_gene: TRBJ1-2
d_gene: -

CDR3nt: TGTGCCAGCAGCTCCCCACGCGGGAGGGAGTCCTACGAGCAGTACTTC
CDR3aa: CASSSPRGRESYEQYF
v_gene: TRBV7-9
j_gene: TRBJ2-7
d_gene: TRBD2

CDR3nt: TGTGCCAGCAGCCGAACAGGGGGCTCGTTCACCTACGAGCAGTACTTC
CDR3aa: CASSRTGGSFTYEQYF
v_gene: TRBV27
j_gene: TRBJ2-7
d_gene: TRBD1

CDR3nt: TGCGCCAGCAGCTCGCAACTAGCGGCTCCCTACGAGCAGTACTTC
CDR3aa: CASSSQLAAPYEQYF
v_gene: TRBV5-1
j_gene: TRBJ2-7
d_gene: TRBD2

CDR3nt: TGTGCCAGCAGTCCTCTCCTTCTTCGGGGGGCTCAAGATCAGCCCCAGCATTTT
CDR3aa: CASSPLLLRGAQDQPQHF
v_gene: TRBV28
j_gene: TRBJ1-5
d_gene: -

CDR3nt: TGTGCCAGCAGCACAAAGGGACAGAACTATGGCTACACCTTC
CDR3aa: CASSTKGQNYGYTF
v_gene: TRBV5-4
j_gene: TRBJ1-2
d_gene: TRBD1

CDR3nt: TGTGCCAGCAGTTGGGGGTCAGTACCCTACGAGCAGTACTTC
CDR3aa: CASSWGSVPYEQYF
v_gene: TRBV28
j_gene: TRBJ2-7
d_gene: -

CDR3nt: TGTGCCAGCAGTGAAGAGGGACAGGGGGCAGGAAAACTGTTTTTT
CDR3aa: CASSEEGQGAGKLFF
v_gene: TRBV2
j_gene: TRBJ1-4
d_gene: TRBD1

CDR3nt: TGTGCCAGCAGCTCTGACCGGCGAGGAGGGACCCAGTACTTC
CDR3aa: CASSSDRRGGTQYF
v_gene: TRBV7-3
j_gene: TRBJ2-5
d_gene: -

CDR3nt: TGTGCCGCGATGGGACTAGCGGAGAATGAGCAGTTCTTC
CDR3aa: CAAMGLAENEQFF
v_gene: TRBV10-3
j_gene: TRBJ2-1
d_gene: TRBD2

CDR3nt: TGCAGTGCCGGGAATCAGCCCCAGCATTTT
CDR3aa: CSAGNQPQHF
v_gene: TRBV20-1
j_gene: TRBJ1-5
d_gene: -

CDR3nt: TGCGCCCACGGACTAGCGGGTGAAATATCCTACAATGAGCAGTTCTTC
CDR3aa: CAHGLAGEISYNEQFF
v_gene: TRBV4-1
j_gene: TRBJ2-1
d_gene: TRBD2

CDR3nt: TGTGCCAGCAGCAAGAGGGAGGAGCAGTTCTTC
CDR3aa: CASSKREEQFF
v_gene: TRBV7-6
j_gene: TRBJ2-1
d_gene: -

CDR3nt: TGCAGCGTTGATGGAACTAGCGGCAGCACAGATACGCAGTATTTT
CDR3aa: CSVDGTSGSTDTQYF
v_gene: TRBV29-1
j_gene: TRBJ2-3
d_gene: TRBD2

CDR3nt: TGTGCCAGCAGTTCCCCTCGAAACTACGAGCAGTACTTC
CDR3aa: CASSSPRNYEQYF
v_gene: TRBV6-5
j_gene: TRBJ2-7
d_gene: -

CDR3nt: TGTGCCAGCAGCTCCCGACTAGCGGGAGCTCTCGAGCAGTACTTC
CDR3aa: CASSSRLAGALEQYF
v_gene: TRBV5-4
j_gene: TRBJ2-7
d_gene: TRBD2

CDR3nt: TGTGCCAGCAGCGGGCCTCTGGACTACGAGCAGTACTTC
CDR3aa: CASSGPLDYEQYF
v_gene: TRBV9
j_gene: TRBJ2-7
d_gene: -

CDR3nt: TGTGCCAGCAGTCCCCGGGACAGGGCCGCCTACGAGCAGTACTTC
CDR3aa: CASSPRDRAAYEQYF
v_gene: TRBV28
j_gene: TRBJ2-7
d_gene: TRBD1

CDR3nt: TGCGCCAGCAGCTTGGCCTATGGCAGTCCCCTCTCCTACGAGCAGTACTTC
CDR3aa: CASSLAYGSPLSYEQYF
v_gene: TRBV5-1
j_gene: TRBJ2-7
d_gene: -

CDR3nt: TGCGCCAGCAGCTACTCAGACAAGGCCTTCACAGATACGCAGTATTTT
CDR3aa: CASSYSDKAFTDTQYF
v_gene: TRBV5-1
j_gene: TRBJ2-3
d_gene: -

CDR3nt: TGTGCCAGCAGCCAAAGGGCACACTCTAATGCCTACACCTTC
CDR3aa: CASSQRAHSNAYTF
v_gene: TRBV7-3
j_gene: TRBJ1-2
d_gene: -

CDR3nt: TGTGCCAGCAGCCGATTTAACAGGGAGGCGGGCACTGAAGCTTTCTTT
CDR3aa: CASSRFNREAGTEAFF
v_gene: TRBV7-6
j_gene: TRBJ1-1
d_gene: -

CDR3nt: TGTGCCAGCAGTGAGGTAGGGGCGGGAGGGCCTCTGAACAATGAGCAGTTCTTC
CDR3aa: CASSEVGAGGPLNNEQFF
v_gene: TRBV25-1
j_gene: TRBJ2-1
d_gene: TRBD2

CDR3nt: TGTGCCAGCAGCTTGTTGTTATTACGGGACAGGTCCTACGAGCAGTACTTC
CDR3aa: CASSLLLLRDRSYEQYF
v_gene: TRBV5-8
j_gene: TRBJ2-7
d_gene: TRBD1